The 18 T cell receptor beta chains below come from one sample, sequenced in a study of T cells in localized non-small cell lung cancer (dated by TCRdb to about 2020). Library preparation was by the immunoSEQ multiplex PCR assay. Drawn from immuneACCESS, this table holds only the in-frame rearrangements with V and J called that TCRdb kept. Clones are partly lost; checked studies trace under half to an unresolved V gene and leave the rest unexplained. Present in this sample are under 40,000 clones, nearly 80% of which were seen just once. Less than 45% of the sample comes from the top ten. The sample here was peripheral blood, taken before any cancer treatment. Every receptor here comes from a male donor older than 55 with stage II squamous cell lung carcinoma.

The chain combines TRBV5-1 with TRBJ2-1, with D possibly being TRBD2 (6 bases). CDR1 is SGHRS and CDR2 is YFSETQ in the germline V gene. The V end lost 2 bases, the J end lost 14 bases, and 8 bases lay between the germline ends. This CDR3 spans 10 amino acids. CDR3 region: CASSFIAEFF. CDR3 coding DNA: TGCGCCAGCAGCTTTATAGCGGAGTTCTTC.

The chain is built from TRBV27 and TRBJ2-3; D unresolved. This CDR3 is 12 amino acids long. The germline CDR1 and CDR2 sequences are MNHEY and SMNVEV (reference sequence). The V end lost 4 bases, the J end lost 10 bases, and 12 bases lay between the germline ends. The chain's CDR3 is CASSSTVGSQYF. The DNA of the CDR3 is TGTGCCAGCAGTTCCACGGTGGGTTCGCAGTATTTT.

The chain uses TRBV5-8 and TRBJ2-1; no definite D call. V lost 0 bases and J lost 0, with 13 bases in between. Per the germline V gene, CDR1 is SGHTS and CDR2 is YDEGEE. This CDR3 is 17 amino acids long. The chain's CDR3 is CASSLALAVFSYNEQFF. The CDR3 DNA follows: TGTGCCAGCAGCTTGGCTTTGGCAGTCTTCTCCTACAATGAGCAGTTCTTC.

The chain combines TRBV7-2 with TRBJ1-2; TRBD1 agrees at 11 bases. This CDR3 spans 17 amino acids. The V gene's germline CDR1 is SGHTA and CDR2 FQGNSA. After removal of 4 bases from V and 8 bases from J, the junction contained 15 bases not matched to a gene. CDR3 protein: CASSWDSGTGGLKGYTF. The CDR3, as DNA: TGTGCCAGCAGCTGGGATTCCGGGACAGGGGGATTGAAAGGCTACACCTTC.

This chain links TRBV6-5 with TRBJ2-1, with 9 bases that match TRBD2. V trimming: 7 bases; J trimming: 7 bases; junction bases outside the gene matches: 8. Per germline, CDR1 MNHEY and CDR2 SVGAGI. The CDR3 has 14 amino acids. CDR3 sequence (DNA): TGTGCCAGCACTCCTGGACTAGCGAGGAATGAGCAGTTCTTC. Its translation is CASTPGLARNEQFF.

V gene TRBV5-1 combines with J gene TRBJ2-5; 7 bases are a match to TRBD2. The ends lost 1 base at V and 3 bases at J; junction bases unmatched: 6. The CDR3 consists of 15 residues. Germline loops: CDR1 SGHRS, CDR2 YFSETQ. CDR3 residues: CASSLTGTNKETQYF. For the CDR3, the DNA is TGCGCCAGCAGCTTGACCGGGACTAATAAAGAGACCCAGTACTTC.

This chain uses TRBV28 with TRBJ1-5; TRBD1 is a possible D gene (5 bases). Germline assignment: CDR1 MDHEN and CDR2 SYDVKM. CDR3 length: 17 residues. Trimming took off 5 bases at V and 1 base at J, with 18 bases between the two ends. The DNA of the CDR3 is TGTGCCAGCAGTCCCCCACCCAGGGTCCGGAGCAATCAGCCCCAGCATTTT. Amino acid sequence: CASSPPPRVRSNQPQHF.

Regarding this clone: The junction shows a germline mismatch at one end, possibly a read error. The chain is built from TRBV7-7 and TRBJ2-2; D might be TRBD2 (5 bases). The CDR3 has 14 amino acids. Per the germline V gene, CDR1 is SSHAT and CDR2 is FNYEAQ (reference sequence). The CDR3 DNA follows: TGTGCTAGCAGCTTAGAAGCGGCCACCGGGGAGCTGTTTTTT. Amino acids: CASSLEAATGELFF.

This chain uses TRBV9 with TRBJ2-5; D is ambiguous. Gene TRBJ2-7 matches the end of the DNA better, so the J call may be wrong. The CDR3 is 13 amino acids. The germline CDR1 and CDR2 sequences are SGDLS and YYNGEE. CDR3: CASSVAGSGEQYF. The CDR3 coding sequence is TGTGCCAGCAGCGTAGCTGGATCGGGCGAGCAGTACTTC.

The chain joins TRBV9 to TRBJ2-3, with 10 bases lining up with TRBD2. Trimming at V came to 3 bases and at J to 5 bases, leaving 18 bases not matched to a gene. The CDR3 has 19 amino acids. CDR1 is SGDLS, CDR2 YYNGEE, per germline. The CDR3: CASSGTGTSDSLRGDTQYF. The CDR3 DNA is TGTGCCAGCAGCGGCACCGGGACTAGCGACTCCCTTCGAGGAGATACGCAGTATTTT.

The CDR3 is CSASNGNEQYF. CDR3 sequence (DNA): TGCAGTGCTAGTAATGGAAACGAGCAGTACTTC. The chain joins TRBV20-1 to TRBJ2-7; D is unclear. Trimming shortened V by 3 bases and J by 5 bases, and 8 bases separated the two germline ends. Germline V CDR1 and CDR2: DFQATT, SNEGSKA (reference sequence). The CDR3 has 11 residues.

CDR3 in amino acids: CASSEGRDSYEQYF. CDR3 bases: TGTGCCAGCAGTGAGGGCAGGGACTCCTACGAGCAGTACTTC. The chain uses TRBV6-1 and TRBJ2-7, with a weak D call TRBD1 (5 bases). V gave up 3 bases and J gave up 0 bases, with 9 bases separating them. This CDR3 comprises 14 residues. Germline V gene sequence: CDR1 MNHNS, CDR2 SASEGT.

The gene calls are TRBV27 and TRBJ2-2; 7 bases agree with TRBD1. The CDR3 is 16 residues long. V dropped 3 bases and J dropped 4; count of bases not matched to a gene: 8. Germline V gives CDR1 MNHEY, CDR2 SMNVEV (reference sequence). The CDR3 sequence is CASSLRTGRITGELFF. The CDR3 coding sequence is TGTGCCAGCAGTTTGCGGACAGGTCGGATCACCGGGGAGCTGTTTTTT.

This clone was detected once. The rearrangement joins TRBV7-9 to TRBJ2-3; tentatively, D is TRBD1 (6 bases). V lost 8 bases and J 0 bases, leaving 12 bases between the germline ends. From germline, CDR1 is SEHNR and CDR2 FQNEAQ (reference sequence). The CDR3 loop spans 14 amino acids. The DNA for the CDR3 is TGTGCCAGCGGCCGGACAGCTAGCACAGATACGCAGTATTTT. It translates to CASGRTASTDTQYF.

This clone was detected only once. The chain carries TRBV30 and TRBJ2-2; D possibly uses TRBD1 or TRBD2 (5 bases each). The CDR3 loop spans 13 amino acids. Germline values: CDR1 GTSNPN, CDR2 SVGIG (reference sequence). The V gene lost 0 bases and the J gene lost 6 bases, with 8 bases spanning the gap. Written as DNA, the CDR3 is TGTGCCTGGAGTGTTAGGGACCCCGGGGAGCTGTTTTTT. Its protein is CAWSVRDPGELFF.

CDR3 in DNA: TGTGCCAGCAGCTTCCCGCGCAGGCCGGGGGGGCGGCAAGAGACCCAGTACTTC. It yields the protein CASSFPRRPGGRQETQYF. The genes are TRBV7-2 and TRBJ2-5; 8 bases match TRBD2. Germline V gene sequence: CDR1 SGHTA, CDR2 FQGNSA. V shed 3 bases, J shed 2 bases, and the junction held 14 bases outside the gene matches. This CDR3 region has 18 residues.

The V and J genes are TRBV5-6 and TRBJ2-1, with TRBD2 identical over 8 bases. The CDR3 totals 13 residues. V was clipped by 5 bases and J by 9 bases; unmatched bases: 7. Germline V CDR1 and CDR2: SGHDT, YYEEEE. CDR3 nucleotide sequence: TGTGCCAGCAGAAGACTAGCGTTCGGTGAGCAGTTCTTC. It translates to CASRRLAFGEQFF. The whole variable domain, filled in from reference TRBV5-6 and TRBJ2-1, reads DAGVTQSPTHLIKTRGQQVTLRCSPKSGHDTVSWYQQALGQGPQFIFQYYEEEERQRGNFPDRFSGHQFPNYSSELNVNALLLGDSALYLCASRRLAFGEQFFGPGTRLTVL.

The CDR3 sequence is CASSEAWGWTDLSVFNTEAFF. The DNA of the CDR3 is TGTGCCAGCAGTGAAGCCTGGGGTTGGACAGACCTGAGTGTGTTTAACACTGAAGCTTTCTTT. The genes are TRBV6-1 and TRBJ1-1, with TRBD1 as a possible D gene (6 bases). The CDR3 runs to 21 residues. V lost 0 bases to trimming and J lost 2 bases, with 28 bases between them. CDR1 and CDR2 from the germline V gene are MNHNS and SASEGT.